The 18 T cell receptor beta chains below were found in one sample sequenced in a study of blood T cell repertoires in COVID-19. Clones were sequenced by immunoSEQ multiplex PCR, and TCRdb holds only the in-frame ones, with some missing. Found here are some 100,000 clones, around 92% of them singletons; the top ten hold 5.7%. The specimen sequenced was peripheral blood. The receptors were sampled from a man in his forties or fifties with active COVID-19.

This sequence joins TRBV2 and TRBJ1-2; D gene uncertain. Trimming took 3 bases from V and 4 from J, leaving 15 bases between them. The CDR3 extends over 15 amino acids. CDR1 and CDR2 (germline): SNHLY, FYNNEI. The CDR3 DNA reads TGTGCCAGCAGTGAGTTGTCAGGCCGGGGCTATGGCTACACCTTC. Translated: CASSELSGRGYGYTF.

Here the CDR3 reads CASSKTAGLAGGYQETQYF. CDR3 bases: TGTGCCAGCAGCAAGACGGCGGGACTAGCGGGGGGATACCAAGAGACCCAGTACTTC. This chain connects TRBV21-1 to TRBJ2-5; whether TRBD2, the table's D call, matches the DNA was not checked. TRBV21-1 is shown as a pseudogene. This CDR3 has 19 residues.

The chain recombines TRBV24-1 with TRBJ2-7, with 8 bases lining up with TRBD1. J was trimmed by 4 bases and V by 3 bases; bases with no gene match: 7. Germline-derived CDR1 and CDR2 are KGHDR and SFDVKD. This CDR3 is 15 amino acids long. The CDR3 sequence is CATSDTSTGGYEQYF. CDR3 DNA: TGTGCCACCAGTGATACCTCCACAGGGGGGTACGAGCAGTACTTC.

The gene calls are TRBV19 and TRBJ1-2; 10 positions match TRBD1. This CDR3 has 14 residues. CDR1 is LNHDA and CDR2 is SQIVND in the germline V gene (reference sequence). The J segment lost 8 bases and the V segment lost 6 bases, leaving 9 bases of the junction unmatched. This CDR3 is CASRQSTGGIGYTF. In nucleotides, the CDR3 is TGTGCCAGTAGACAATCGACAGGGGGCATCGGCTACACCTTC. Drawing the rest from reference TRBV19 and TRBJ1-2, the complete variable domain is DGGITQSPKYLFRKEGQNVTLSCEQNLNHDAMYWYRQDPGQGLRLIYYSQIVNDFQKGDIAEGYSVSREKKESFPLTVTSAQKNPTAFYLCASRQSTGGIGYTFGSGTRLTVV.

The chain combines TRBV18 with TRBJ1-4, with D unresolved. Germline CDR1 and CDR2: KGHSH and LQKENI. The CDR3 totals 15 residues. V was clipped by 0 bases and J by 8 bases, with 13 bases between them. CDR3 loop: CASSPPSLAEEKLFF. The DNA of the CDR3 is TGTGCCAGCTCACCACCGTCCCTGGCGGAAGAAAAACTGTTTTTT.

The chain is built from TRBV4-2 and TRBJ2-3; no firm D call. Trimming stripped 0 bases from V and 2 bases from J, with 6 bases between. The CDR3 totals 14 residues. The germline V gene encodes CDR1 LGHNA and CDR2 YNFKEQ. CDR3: CASSQDPFTDTQYF. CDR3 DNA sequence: TGTGCCAGCAGCCAAGATCCTTTCACAGATACGCAGTATTTT.

CDR3 sequence: CASSPFGGPGETQYF. CDR3 sequence (DNA): TGCGCCAGCAGCCCCTTCGGGGGGCCGGGGGAGACCCAGTACTTC. The V and J genes are TRBV4-1 and TRBJ2-5; TRBD2 might be the D (7 bases). Germline V gene data show CDR1 as MGHRA and CDR2 as YSYEKL. Between the trimmed V and J ends, which lost 4 bases and 5 bases, there was a span of 17 bases. This CDR3 spans 15 amino acids.

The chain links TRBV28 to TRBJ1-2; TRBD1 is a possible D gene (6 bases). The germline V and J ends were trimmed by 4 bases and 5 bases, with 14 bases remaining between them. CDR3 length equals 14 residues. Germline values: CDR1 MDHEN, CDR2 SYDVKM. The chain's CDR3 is CASSSFDRTYGYTF. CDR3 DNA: TGTGCCAGCAGTTCCTTCGACAGGACTTATGGCTACACCTTC.

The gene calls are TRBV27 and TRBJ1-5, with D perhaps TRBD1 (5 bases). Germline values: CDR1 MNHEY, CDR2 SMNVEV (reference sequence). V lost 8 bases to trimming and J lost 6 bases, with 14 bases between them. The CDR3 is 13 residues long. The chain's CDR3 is CASGQGRGQPQHF. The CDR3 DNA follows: TGTGCCAGCGGCCAGGGAAGGGGTCAGCCCCAGCATTTT.

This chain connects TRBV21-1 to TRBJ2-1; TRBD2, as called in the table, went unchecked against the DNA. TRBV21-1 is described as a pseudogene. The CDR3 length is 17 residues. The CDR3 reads CASSKGVVREGANEQFF. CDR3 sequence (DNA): TGTGCCAGCAGCAAAGGGGTGGTACGGGAGGGGGCAAATGAGCAGTTCTTC.

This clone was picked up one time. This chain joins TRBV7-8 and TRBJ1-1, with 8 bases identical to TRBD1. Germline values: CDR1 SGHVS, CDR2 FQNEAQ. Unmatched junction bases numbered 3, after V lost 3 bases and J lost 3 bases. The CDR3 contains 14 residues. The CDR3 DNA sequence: TGTGCCAGCAGCTTCGGACAGGGTGACACTGAAGCTTTCTTT. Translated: CASSFGQGDTEAFF.

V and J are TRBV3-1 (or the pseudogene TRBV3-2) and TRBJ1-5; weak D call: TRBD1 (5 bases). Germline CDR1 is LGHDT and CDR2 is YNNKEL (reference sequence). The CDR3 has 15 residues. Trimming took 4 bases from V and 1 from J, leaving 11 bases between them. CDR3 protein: CASSRSDKSNQPQHF. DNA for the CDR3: TGTGCCAGCAGCCGGTCGGACAAAAGCAATCAGCCCCAGCATTTT.

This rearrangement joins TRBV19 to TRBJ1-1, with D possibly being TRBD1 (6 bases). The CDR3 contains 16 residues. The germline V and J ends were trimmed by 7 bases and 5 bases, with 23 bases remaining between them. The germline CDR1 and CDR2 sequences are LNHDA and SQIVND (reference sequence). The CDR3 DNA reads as TGTGCCAGTAACCTCACTCCGGGACAAATCTGGACTGAAGCTTTCTTT. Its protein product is CASNLTPGQIWTEAFF.

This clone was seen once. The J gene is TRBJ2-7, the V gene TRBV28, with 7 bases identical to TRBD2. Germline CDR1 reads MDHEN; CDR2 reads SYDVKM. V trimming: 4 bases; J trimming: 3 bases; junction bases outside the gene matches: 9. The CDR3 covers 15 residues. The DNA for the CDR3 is TGTGCCAGCAGTTCGGGGGGAGGGGTCCACTACGAGCAGTACTTC. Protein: CASSSGGGVHYEQYF.

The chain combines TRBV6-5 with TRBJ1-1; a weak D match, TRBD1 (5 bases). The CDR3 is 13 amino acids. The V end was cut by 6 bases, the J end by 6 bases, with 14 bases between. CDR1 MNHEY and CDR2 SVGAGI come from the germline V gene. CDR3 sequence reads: CASRDSAEAEAFF. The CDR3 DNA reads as TGTGCCAGCAGAGACAGCGCTGAGGCTGAAGCTTTCTTT.

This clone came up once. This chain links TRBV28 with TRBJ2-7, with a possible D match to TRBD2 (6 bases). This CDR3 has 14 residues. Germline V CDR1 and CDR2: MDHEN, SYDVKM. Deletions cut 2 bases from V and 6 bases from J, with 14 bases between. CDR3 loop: CASSLGGLLGEQYF. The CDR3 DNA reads TGTGCCAGCAGTTTAGGGGGACTTCTAGGCGAGCAGTACTTC.

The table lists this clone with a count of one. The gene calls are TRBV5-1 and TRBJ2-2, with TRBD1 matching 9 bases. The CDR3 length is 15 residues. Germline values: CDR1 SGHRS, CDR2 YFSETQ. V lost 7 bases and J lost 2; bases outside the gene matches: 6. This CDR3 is CASRGTGFNTGELFF. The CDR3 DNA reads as TGCGCCAGCCGCGGGACAGGGTTTAACACCGGGGAGCTGTTTTTT.

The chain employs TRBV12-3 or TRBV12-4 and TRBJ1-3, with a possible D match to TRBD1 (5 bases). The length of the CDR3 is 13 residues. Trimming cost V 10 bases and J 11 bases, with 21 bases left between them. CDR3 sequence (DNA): TGTGCCACAGCCCTGACAGAAAGGAGCGCCATATATTTT. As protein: CATALTERSAIYF.